These 23 T cell receptor beta chains share one sample of origin, sequenced in a study of blood T cell repertoires in COVID-19. Produced via immunoSEQ multiplex PCR; TCRdb's table is partial and in-frame only. This sample has 350,000 or so clones, with approximately 89% found just once. Material: peripheral blood. These receptors all come from a woman between 55 and 75 years old with COVID-19, enrolled during active disease.

This clone was recorded only once. The V gene is TRBV28, the J gene TRBJ2-7; 9 bases align to TRBD1. J was trimmed by 5 bases and V by 5 bases; bases with no gene match: 10. The CDR3 loop spans 15 amino acids. In germline, CDR1 is MDHEN, CDR2 SYDVKM. The CDR3 DNA reads TGTGCCAGCAGTCGCATACAGGGGGCTTATAACGAGCAGTACTTC. Its protein product is CASSRIQGAYNEQYF.

CDR3 DNA sequence: TGTGCCAGTAGTATTTGGGGGGACAGGACCTATGGCTACACCTTC. Translation gives CASSIWGDRTYGYTF. The J gene is TRBJ1-2, the V gene TRBV19; 8 bases are shared with TRBD1. The CDR3 extends over 15 amino acids. V dropped 3 bases and J dropped 4; count of bases not matched to a gene: 7. Germline V gene data show CDR1 as LNHDA and CDR2 as SQIVND (reference sequence). The complete variable domain, with remaining parts taken from reference TRBV19 and TRBJ1-2, reads DGGITQSPKYLFRKEGQNVTLSCEQNLNHDAMYWYRQDPGQGLRLIYYSQIVNDFQKGDIAEGYSVSREKKESFPLTVTSAQKNPTAFYLCASSIWGDRTYGYTFGSGTRLTVV.

CDR3 nucleotides: TGCGCCAGCAGCCATCCACAGGGGGCTACTAGCAATCAGCCCCAGCATTTT. Protein sequence: CASSHPQGATSNQPQHF. The V gene is TRBV4-1, the J gene TRBJ1-5; 9 positions agree with TRBD1. The V segment lost 3 bases and the J segment 0 bases; nucleotides outside the gene matches: 6. The CDR3 spans 17 residues. The germline CDR1 and CDR2 sequences are MGHRA and YSYEKL.

The chain is built from TRBV29-1 and TRBJ1-2; D perhaps matches TRBD1 (5 bases). The V end was cut by 3 bases, the J end by 5 bases, with 13 bases between. CDR3 length equals 13 residues. Germline CDR1 reads SQVTM; CDR2 reads ANQGSEA. The CDR3 nucleotides are TGCAGCGTTGACCCTGGCAGGGAATATGGCTACACCTTC. Translating it yields CSVDPGREYGYTF.

This chain uses TRBV30 with TRBJ1-5; D remains ambiguous. The germline V gene has CDR1 GTSNPN and CDR2 SVGIG (reference sequence). There are 13 residues in the CDR3. The V end lost 2 bases, the J end lost 7 bases, and 12 bases lay between the germline ends. Here the CDR3 DNA reads TGTGCCTGGAGTCTTGGGCCAGGACAGCCCCAGCATTTT. Protein sequence: CAWSLGPGQPQHF.

This clone is a singleton in its sample. This chain connects TRBV2 to TRBJ1-5, with D possibly TRBD1 on 5 matching bases. Germline loops: CDR1 SNHLY, CDR2 FYNNEI. The CDR3 runs 12 residues. V lost 7 bases and J 6 bases, leaving 10 bases between the germline ends. Here the CDR3 DNA reads TGTGCCAGCACCAGGGAAGGTCAGCCCCAGCATTTT. Its protein product is CASTREGQPQHF. The full variable domain, its missing parts supplied by reference TRBV2 and TRBJ1-5, is EPEVTQTPSHQVTQMGQEVILRCVPISNHLYFYWYRQILGQKVEFLVSFYNNEISEKSEIFDDQFSVERPDGSNFTLKIRSTKLEDSAMYFCASTREGQPQHFGDGTRLSIL.

This chain joins TRBV24-1 and TRBJ2-2, with TRBD1 identical over 7 bases. This CDR3 is 18 amino acids long. V lost 4 bases to trimming and J lost 6 bases; unmatched junction nucleotides: 16. CDR1 and CDR2 (germline): KGHDR, SFDVKD. The CDR3 loop is CATSEPTGNVPGPGELFF. CDR3 sequence (DNA): TGTGCCACCAGTGAACCGACAGGGAACGTTCCGGGGCCCGGGGAGCTGTTTTTT.

The chain is built from TRBV27 and TRBJ1-6; D call uncertain. V was clipped by 5 bases and J by 2 bases, with 7 bases between them. The CDR3 contains 14 residues. CDR1 MNHEY and CDR2 SMNVEV come from the germline V gene (reference sequence). CDR3 region: CASSRLTYNSPLHF. In DNA form, the CDR3 reads TGTGCCAGCAGTCGACTGACCTATAATTCACCCCTCCACTTT.

The chain uses TRBV7-6 and TRBJ2-2; 11 bases fit TRBD2. J lost 5 bases, V lost 5 bases, and 7 bases had no gene match. In germline, CDR1 is SGHVS, CDR2 FNYEAQ. This CDR3 contains 16 residues. The CDR3 DNA sequence: TGTGCCAGCAGCCTCCGACTAGCGGGGAGGACCGGGGAGCTGTTTTTT. Its translation is CASSLRLAGRTGELFF.

The CDR3 sequence: CASSFRRGGYNEQFF. The CDR3 bases are TGTGCCAGCAGTTTTAGGCGGGGGGGATACAATGAGCAGTTCTTC. The chain combines TRBV28 with TRBJ2-1; 9 bases fit TRBD2. The ends lost 3 bases at V and 4 bases at J; junction bases unmatched: 4. This CDR3 contains 15 residues. The germline V gene encodes CDR1 MDHEN and CDR2 SYDVKM.

This clone was counted between two and nine times. The chain is built from TRBV19 and TRBJ1-5; D may be TRBD1 (6 bases). The CDR3 contains 13 residues. In germline, CDR1 is LNHDA, CDR2 SQIVND (reference sequence). V was clipped by 6 bases and J by 6 bases, with 12 bases between them. In nucleotides, the CDR3 is TGTGCCAGTAGGTTACAGGGTTTTCAGCCCCAGCATTTT. Protein: CASRLQGFQPQHF.

J is TRBJ1-1 and V is TRBV9; no firm D call. Looked up from germline, CDR1 is SGDLS and CDR2 is YYNGEE. This CDR3 comprises 12 residues. Trimming removed 0 bases at V and 11 bases at J, with 11 bases between. The CDR3 loop reads CASSVESRAAFF. In DNA, the CDR3 is TGTGCCAGCAGCGTAGAGTCCCGCGCCGCTTTCTTT.

J is TRBJ1-2 and V is TRBV5-1; TRBD1 agrees at 7 bases. The V gene's germline CDR1 is SGHRS and CDR2 YFSETQ. The junction had 11 bases not matched to a gene; V was cut back by 2 bases and J by 10 bases. The CDR3 loop spans 14 amino acids. CDR3 protein: CASSFSPRGRIYTF. CDR3 DNA: TGCGCCAGCAGCTTCTCACCTAGGGGGCGGATCTACACCTTC.

The chain carries TRBV29-1 and TRBJ1-2, with a weak D call TRBD1 (6 bases). Trimming removed 5 bases from V and 6 bases from J, with 22 bases in between. CDR1 SQVTM and CDR2 ANQGSEA come from the germline V gene. The CDR3 runs 15 residues. Written as DNA, the CDR3 is TGCAGCGTTTCTGAAGGGCCTACAGGGAGTAATGGCTACACCTTC. It yields the protein CSVSEGPTGSNGYTF.

The chain couples TRBV15 to TRBJ1-3; 7 nucleotides align to TRBD1. CDR1 is LNHNV and CDR2 is YYDKDF in the germline V gene (reference sequence). Losses at the gene ends were 5 bases for V and 4 bases for J; bases not matched to a gene: 5. This CDR3 region has 14 residues. The CDR3 bases are TGTGCCACCAGCGAGACAGGGATAGGAAACACCATATATTTT. It is translated as CATSETGIGNTIYF.

The chain employs TRBV14 and TRBJ2-5; no clear D. The ends were cut back, 0 bases at V and 4 bases at J, with 6 bases in the middle. The CDR3 runs 13 residues. Germline V CDR1 and CDR2: SGHDN, FVKESK. The CDR3 coding sequence is TGTGCCAGCAGCCAAGACCTGGCAGAGACCCAGTACTTC. As protein: CASSQDLAETQYF.

Comments on this clone: The junction differs from germline at one of its ends, possibly a read error. The chain employs TRBV20-1 and TRBJ1-1; 9 positions match TRBD1. The CDR3 has 14 amino acids. CDR1 is DFQATT and CDR2 is SNEGSKA in the germline V gene (reference sequence). CDR3 bases: TGCAGTGCTAGTCCCCGGGACAGGGACGTTGGAGCTTTTTTT. It codes for CSASPRDRDVGAFF.

This chain connects TRBV5-1 to TRBJ1-3; D is perhaps TRBD1 (6 bases). The CDR3 has 15 residues. Between the trimmed V and J ends, which lost 4 bases and 0 bases, there was a span of 11 bases. Germline CDR1 and CDR2: SGHRS and YFSETQ. CDR3 loop: CASSPTGFSGNTIYF. CDR3 bases: TGCGCCAGCAGCCCGACAGGATTCTCTGGAAACACCATATATTTT.

This chain joins TRBV5-6 and TRBJ2-6, with D perhaps TRBD2 (7 bases). The CDR3 runs to 17 residues. Germline V CDR1 and CDR2: SGHDT, YYEEEE. V was clipped by 4 bases and J by 3 bases, with 17 bases between them. This chain's CDR3 is CASSPVPGGDGANVLTF. CDR3 nucleotides: TGTGCCAGCAGCCCAGTTCCGGGGGGCGATGGGGCCAACGTCCTGACTTTC.

The chain employs TRBV5-1 and TRBJ1-1; D gene ambiguous. Germline V CDR1 and CDR2: SGHRS, YFSETQ. V dropped 2 bases and J dropped 3 bases, with 11 bases sitting between them. This CDR3 region has 14 residues. CDR3 region: CASSFGQSYTEAFF. Here the CDR3 DNA reads TGCGCCAGCAGCTTTGGGCAGAGTTACACTGAAGCTTTCTTT. The full variable domain, rest sourced from reference TRBV5-1 and TRBJ1-1, is KAGVTQTPRYLIKTRGQQVTLSCSPISGHRSVSWYQQTPGQGLQFLFEYFSETQRNKGNFPGRFSGRQFSNSRSEMNVSTLELGDSALYLCASSFGQSYTEAFFGQGTRLTVV.

On this clone: The germline gene is not matched at one end of the junction; a read error may be the cause. Other DNA sequences in the sample encode the same CDR3. This sequence joins TRBV11-2 and TRBJ1-3, with 7 bases identical to TRBD1. CDR1 is SGHAT, CDR2 FQNNGV, per germline. This CDR3 contains 16 residues. The CDR3 sequence is CASSSPRTGSGNTIYF. In DNA form, the CDR3 reads TGTGCCAGCAGCTCCCCACGGACAGGCTCTGGAAACACTATATATTTT.

This clone has only one observation. The gene calls are TRBV14 and TRBJ2-2, with D tentatively TRBD2 (6 bases). There are 17 residues in the CDR3. Between the trimmed V and J ends, which lost 2 bases and 5 bases, there was a span of 18 bases. CDR1 is SGHDN, CDR2 FVKESK, per germline. The CDR3 DNA is TGTGCCAGCAGCCAACACCAACTAGCTTCGGGAACCGGGGAGCTGTTTTTT. Its protein is CASSQHQLASGTGELFF. Full variable domain (remainder filled in from reference TRBV14 and TRBJ2-2): EAGVTQFPSHSVIEKGQTVTLRCDPISGHDNLYWYRRVMGKEIKFLLHFVKESKQDESGMPNNRFLAERTGGTYSTLKVQPAELEDSGVYFCASSQHQLASGTGELFFGEGSRLTVL.

The chain has TRBV4-1 and TRBJ1-5; no firm D call. The length of the CDR3 is 16 residues. V was trimmed by 4 bases and J by 8 bases, leaving 21 bases between them. Germline V gene lookup returns CDR1 MGHRA and CDR2 YSYEKL. CDR3 DNA sequence: TGCGCCAGCAGCCGCGTTACCGGCGGCGCCGGGGAGCCCCAGCATTTT. This translates into CASSRVTGGAGEPQHF.